The rows below give T cell receptor beta chains drawn from one sample of a study of T cell repertoires in cytomegalovirus infection. TCRdb ran MiXCR on the reads and lists one entry per CDR3 protein. The sample carries about 890,000 distinct CDR3 sequences, roughly 30% recorded once. Antigens for these TCRs are unknown. Specimen: cultured CD8+ T cells from PBMCs, collected from culture after CMV antigen stimulation. All receptors derive from a human donor in good health (CMV status not recorded). Some clones in this sample may be carry-over from other donors' samples. CDR3s include the opening cysteine and the closing phenylalanine or tryptophan. A D gene is named only where the DNA matches it firmly. Clone size appears in some rows only: once, few, many, or a class for an expanded clone.

CDR3 DNA	CDR3 protein	V gene	J gene	D gene	clone size
TGTGCCAGCAGTTTGGGGTTCGGCTTTGAAGCTTTCTTT	CASSLGFGFEAFF	TRBV27	TRBJ1-1	.	.
TGTGCCAGCGGACACAATGAGCAGTTCTTC	CASGHNEQFF	TRBV27	TRBJ2-1	.	many
TGTGCCACCAGTGACCCGAGACTAGCGGGCGACTACAATGAGCAGTTCTTC	CATSDPRLAGDYNEQFF	TRBV24-1	TRBJ2-1	TRBD2	few
TGTGCCAGCGGGTCAGGAGGGGCTTTCTTT	CASGSGGAFF	TRBV12-3/TRBV12-4	TRBJ1-1	.	few
TGTGCCAGCAGTTCCCGTGGGAGCGGGCCCGCGGGGGGCGGGGAGCTGTTTTTT	CASSSRGSGPAGGGELFF	TRBV27	TRBJ2-2	TRBD2	.
TGTGCCATCAGGGGGACGGCGAACTCTGGAAACACCATATATTTT	CAIRGTANSGNTIYF	TRBV10-3	TRBJ1-3	.	.
TGTGCCACCAGCGGACTTACAGGGGATAATTCACCCCTCCACTTT	CATSGLTGDNSPLHF	TRBV15	TRBJ1-6	TRBD1	.
TGTGCCAGCAGCTTGGCCCCCGGCGATACGCTCACTGAAGCTTTCTTT	CASSLAPGDTLTEAFF	TRBV5-4	TRBJ1-1	.	few
TGTGCCAGCAGCCCACGCGGCGGATCCTCCTACGAGCAGTACTTC	CASSPRGGSSYEQYF	TRBV7-6	TRBJ2-7	.	few
TGTGCCAGCAGCGAGACGGGTCGCGCTTTCTTT	CASSETGRAFF	TRBV11-2	TRBJ1-1	.	few
TGTGCCAGCAGCGCGAGGTTGTCAGATACGCAGTATTTT	CASSARLSDTQYF	TRBV7-9	TRBJ2-3	.	.
TGTGCCAGCAGCCAAAAAAGAGGACAGGGGCCCTACAATGAGCAGTTCTTC	CASSQKRGQGPYNEQFF	TRBV4-2	TRBJ2-1	TRBD1	.
TGCGCCAGCAGCCAAGACAGGGGAAGCAATCAGCCCCAGCATTTT	CASSQDRGSNQPQHF	TRBV4-3	TRBJ1-5	.	many
TGTGCCAGCCCTACCGGGACTCTGGAGACCCAGTACTTC	CASPTGTLETQYF	TRBV27	TRBJ2-5	.	few
TGTGCCAGCAGCGCGCCCGGGCAGGGGAAAAACATTCAGTACTTC	CASSAPGQGKNIQYF	TRBV5-5	TRBJ2-4	.	few
TGTGCCAGCTGGGGGAGAACCGGGACAGAGCGAGAGACCCAGTACTTC	CASWGRTGTERETQYF	TRBV27	TRBJ2-5	TRBD1	.
TGTGCCAGCGGAGGAGGAGGGGAAAAACTGTTTTTT	CASGGGGEKLFF	TRBV7-9	TRBJ1-4	.	.
TGCAGCGTCCAGGGTAGGCATAGGAACACCGGGGAGCTGTTTTTT	CSVQGRHRNTGELFF	TRBV29-1	TRBJ2-2	.	.
TGTGCCAGTACCCGGCGGGGGCTGTCAGCGGCAGATACGCAGTATTTT	CASTRRGLSAADTQYF	TRBV19	TRBJ2-3	.	.
TGTGCCACCAGTGACCCGGGAGCATATCAGCCCCAGCATTTT	CATSDPGAYQPQHF	TRBV24-1	TRBJ1-5	.	few
TGTGCCAGCAGTCCATTCGGAATCCGGGACAGGGGGCGCGATCAGCCCCAGCATTTT	CASSPFGIRDRGRDQPQHF	TRBV28	TRBJ1-5	TRBD1	few
TGTGCCAGCAGTTTCGGTACAACTAATGAAAAACTGTTTTTT	CASSFGTTNEKLFF	TRBV27	TRBJ1-4	.	many
TGCGCCAGCAGCCAAGATCGAGGTTGGGGGCCTGAAGCTTTCTTT	CASSQDRGWGPEAFF	TRBV4-1	TRBJ1-1	.	.
TGTGCCAGCAGCCCACCAGGGTATCAGCCCCAGCATTTT	CASSPPGYQPQHF	TRBV11-2	TRBJ1-5	.	once
TGTGCCAGCAGCTGGGGGGACAGGGGAGTTCTAAATGAGCAGTTCTTC	CASSWGDRGVLNEQFF	TRBV5-4	TRBJ2-1	TRBD1	once
TGTGCCACCCAGGCTGGGGTAGATACGCAGTATTTT	CATQAGVDTQYF	TRBV28	TRBJ2-3	.	.
TGCGCCAGCAGCCCCCAGGGCCTGACTAGCGGGGGAAGCACCTACAATGAGCAGTTCTTC	CASSPQGLTSGGSTYNEQFF	TRBV5-1	TRBJ2-1	TRBD2	.
TGTGCCAGCAGTTACGGGTTCTATAATTCACCCCTCCACTTT	CASSYGFYNSPLHF	TRBV27	TRBJ1-6	.	.
TGTGCCAGCAGCCCCTCACAGGCCAATGAGCAGTTCTTC	CASSPSQANEQFF	TRBV7-6	TRBJ2-1	.	many
TGTGCCAGCATGTTGAACACTGAAGCTTTCTTT	CASMLNTEAFF	TRBV7-2	TRBJ1-1	.	many
TGTGCTAGTGCCCCAGGGGGTGCAGATACGCAGTATTTT	CASAPGGADTQYF	TRBV12-5	TRBJ2-3	TRBD1	.
TGTGCCAGCAGACCGGAGACAGGGAGAGAAGAGACCCAGTACTTC	CASRPETGREETQYF	TRBV6-1	TRBJ2-5	TRBD1	.
TGTGCCAGCAGCCCAGGACAGGGTTGGCGTTATGACTACACCTTC	CASSPGQGWRYDYTF	TRBV7-9	TRBJ1-2	TRBD1	few
TGTGCCAGCAGTCAGTGGGGGGAGAGCTCCTACAATGAGCAGTTCTTC	CASSQWGESSYNEQFF	TRBV28	TRBJ2-1	.	.
TGTGCCAGTAGTATTTCAGGGGTCAACGAGCAGTACTTC	CASSISGVNEQYF	TRBV19	TRBJ2-7	.	.